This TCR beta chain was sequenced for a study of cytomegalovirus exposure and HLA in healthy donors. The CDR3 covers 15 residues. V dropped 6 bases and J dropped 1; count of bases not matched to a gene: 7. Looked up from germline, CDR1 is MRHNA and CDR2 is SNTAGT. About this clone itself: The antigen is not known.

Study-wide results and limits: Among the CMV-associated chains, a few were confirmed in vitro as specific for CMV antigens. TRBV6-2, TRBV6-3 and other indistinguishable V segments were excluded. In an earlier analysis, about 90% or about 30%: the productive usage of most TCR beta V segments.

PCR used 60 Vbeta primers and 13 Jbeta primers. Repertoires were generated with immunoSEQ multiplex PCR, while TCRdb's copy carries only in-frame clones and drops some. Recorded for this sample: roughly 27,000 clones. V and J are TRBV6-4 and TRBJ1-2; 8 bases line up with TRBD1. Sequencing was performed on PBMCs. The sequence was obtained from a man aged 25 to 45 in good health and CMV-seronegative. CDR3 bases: TGTGCCAGCAGGACAGGGGTGGCAGATAACTATGGCTACACCTTC. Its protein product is CASRTGVADNYGYTF.